The 29 T cell receptor beta chains reported below all come from one sample, sequenced in a study of breast tumors, draining lymph nodes, adjacent tissues. TCRdb processed the multiplex PCR reads anew with MiXCR; each CDR3 protein has one entry. Found here are 290,000 or so distinct CDR3 sequences, around 30% of them singletons; the top ten hold 0.85% to 1.2%. Samples came from axillary lymph nodes draining the breast cancer. Source material: axillary lymph node tissue. Receptors originate from a female donor with breast cancer. Some clones in this sample may be carry-over from other donors' samples.

There are many counts of this clonotype. CDR3 in DNA: TGTGCCACCAGTGACCACAGGGGTTACGATACGCAGTATTTT. Residues: CATSDHRGYDTQYF. V and J are TRBV24-1 and TRBJ2-3; TRBD1 aligns across 7 bases. The V gene end was trimmed by 4 bases and the J gene end by 6 bases; junction bases not matched to a gene: 6. Germline V lookup: CDR1 KGHDR, CDR2 SFDVKD. The CDR3 loop spans 14 amino acids.

The sample holds a few counts of this clonotype. The rearrangement joins TRBV6-5 to TRBJ1-2; D gene unclear. Trimming cost V 5 bases and J 3 bases, with 10 bases left between them. The germline V gene encodes CDR1 MNHEY and CDR2 SVGAGI. This CDR3 has 13 amino acids. The CDR3 DNA sequence: TGTGCCAGCAGTCCCGGGTCGGACTATGGCTACACCTTC. It is translated as CASSPGSDYGYTF.

A word on this clonotype: One base away lies a much larger clone, so this may be a sequencing read error. The V and J genes are TRBV7-9 and TRBJ2-3; D perhaps matches TRBD2 (6 bases). Germline loops: CDR1 SEHNR, CDR2 FQNEAQ (reference sequence). The CDR3 has 18 residues. CDR3 sequence (DNA): TGTGCCAGCAGCCCTGGGCCGACTAGACCCTCTAGCACACATACGCAGTATTTT. Translated: CASSPGPTRPSSTHTQYF.

This clonotype was counted ten times or more. The chain joins TRBV5-1 to TRBJ2-2, with 16 bases aligning to TRBD2. J lost 2 bases, V lost 4 bases, and 5 bases had no gene match. This CDR3 contains 18 residues. Germline CDR1 and CDR2: SGHRS and YFSETQ. CDR3 sequence (DNA): TGCGCCAGCAGCCTGGGACTAGCGGGAGGGCCTAACACCGGGGAGCTGTTTTTT. Residues: CASSLGLAGGPNTGELFF. The full variable domain, in which reference TRBV5-1 and TRBJ2-2 provide the parts outside the CDR3, is KAGVTQTPRYLIKTRGQQVTLSCSPISGHRSVSWYQQTPGQGLQFLFEYFSETQRNKGNFPGRFSGRQFSNSRSEMNVSTLELGDSALYLCASSLGLAGGPNTGELFFGEGSRLTVL.

This clonotype appeared many times. The chain couples TRBV20-1 to TRBJ2-1; no reliable D call. Germline V gene sequence: CDR1 DFQATT, CDR2 SNEGSKA (reference sequence). The CDR3 runs 12 residues. The germline V and J ends were trimmed by 6 bases and 2 bases, with 8 bases remaining between them. The CDR3 loop is CSALVTYNEQFF. DNA for the CDR3: TGCAGTGCGCTGGTCACCTACAATGAGCAGTTCTTC.

This clonotype was detected ten times or more. The chain joins TRBV5-6 to TRBJ2-1; D unclear. Trimming took off 0 bases at V and 4 bases at J, with 11 bases between the two ends. In germline, CDR1 is SGHDT, CDR2 YYEEEE. The CDR3 length is 15 residues. The CDR3 is CASSLGVRPYNEQFF. The DNA of the CDR3 is TGTGCCAGCAGCTTGGGGGTTCGCCCTTACAATGAGCAGTTCTTC.

Written as DNA, the CDR3 is TGTGCCAGCAGCCAATCGAGACGGGGTTACTACGAGCAGTACTTC. Residues: CASSQSRRGYYEQYF. The J gene is TRBJ2-7, the V gene TRBV25-1; a weak D match, TRBD2 (5 bases). The germline gives CDR1 MGHDK, CDR2 SYGVNS. V was shortened by 6 bases and J by 3 bases, with 18 bases between the two germline ends. The CDR3 has 15 residues.

This clonotype was detected ten times or more. The V call is TRBV9, the J call TRBJ2-2; the D is unclear. CDR3 size: 12 residues. V lost 2 bases and J 6 bases, leaving 5 bases between the germline ends. The germline gives CDR1 SGDLS, CDR2 YYNGEE. CDR3 residues: CASSVGSGELFF. DNA for the CDR3: TGTGCCAGCAGCGTCGGATCCGGGGAGCTGTTTTTT.

Regarding this clonotype: A much larger clone is a single base away; this may be a read error. The chain has TRBV12-3 or TRBV12-4 and TRBJ2-7; TRBD1 might be the D (6 bases). CDR3 size: 14 residues. With 10 bases removed from V and 7 bases from J, the gap between germline ends came to 23 bases. The CDR3 spells CANGDGTPVREQYF. Here the CDR3 DNA reads TGTGCCAACGGGGACGGGACACCCGTTAGGGAGCAGTACTTC.

As for this clonotype: A single base separates this from a much larger clone, so it may be a read error. The CDR3 carries no conserved terminal phenylalanine or tryptophan, so it likely arises from a read error. This chain connects TRBV9 to TRBJ1-2, with 10 nucleotides matching TRBD1. The trim removed 0 bases at V and 6 bases at J, leaving 2 bases unmatched. There are 14 residues in the CDR3. In germline, CDR1 is SGDLS, CDR2 YYNGEE. The CDR3 DNA follows: TGTGCCAGCAGCGTAGGACAGGGGGCTGATGGCTACACCCTC. Its translation: CASSVGQGADGYTL.

This clonotype was seen a handful of times. Being one base from a much bigger clone, this may be a read error. V gene TRBV2 combines with J gene TRBJ1-2; D is perhaps TRBD1 (5 bases). V dropped 7 bases and J dropped 4 bases, with 13 bases sitting between them. Germline V gene data show CDR1 as SNHLY and CDR2 as FYNNEI. The CDR3 loop spans 13 amino acids. The CDR3 here is CASIRGLGYGYTF. For the CDR3, the DNA is TGTGCCAGCATTCGGGGGTTGGGCTATGGCTACACCTTC.

Regarding this clonotype: Given a much more abundant clone one base away, this may be a read error. The gene calls are TRBV19 and TRBJ2-1; 9 positions match TRBD2. CDR3 size: 14 residues. Germline values: CDR1 LNHDA, CDR2 SQIVND (reference sequence). The CDR3 spells CASSLAGLHNGQFF. The CDR3 DNA is TGTGCCAGTTCCCTAGCGGGATTGCACAATGGGCAGTTCTTC.

This clonotype has only one observation. This sequence joins TRBV7-4 and TRBJ2-7; TRBD2 aligns across 10 bases. CDR1 is SGHVT and CDR2 is SQSDAQ in the germline V gene. The CDR3 length is 15 residues. V shed 5 bases, J shed 9 bases, and the junction held 13 bases outside the gene matches. In DNA form, the CDR3 reads TGTGCCAGCAGCGGGGGCAGCCTAGCGGGAGACTGGCAGTACTTC. Protein product: CASSGGSLAGDWQYF.

The chain has TRBV20-1 and TRBJ2-1; no reliable D call. Germline CDR1 is DFQATT and CDR2 is SNEGSKA (reference sequence). The CDR3 runs to 15 residues. V lost 1 base, J lost 1 base, and 11 bases lay in between. The CDR3: CSARVGKSSYNEQFF. The CDR3 DNA is TGCAGTGCTAGAGTAGGGAAGTCATCCTACAATGAGCAGTTCTTC.

In its sample, this clonotype was seen many times. The genes are TRBV9 and TRBJ2-2, with TRBD1 matching 8 bases. The CDR3 contains 15 residues. J gave up 3 bases and V 4 bases, and 5 bases lay outside the gene matches. Per the germline V gene, CDR1 is SGDLS and CDR2 is YYNGEE. This chain's CDR3 is CASSPRTGHTGELFF. Written as DNA, the CDR3 is TGTGCCAGCAGCCCCCGGACAGGGCACACCGGGGAGCTGTTTTTT.

This clonotype was seen a few times. This may be a read error: a much more frequent sequence differs by one nucleotide. The V call is TRBV5-4, the J call TRBJ2-7; D is perhaps TRBD1 (6 bases). The CDR3 length is 13 residues. V was clipped by 6 bases and J by 2 bases, with 12 bases between them. Germline CDR1 and CDR2: SGHNT and YYREEE (reference sequence). DNA of the CDR3: TGTGCCAGCAAGGGGGACGGAGCCTACGAGCAGTACTTC. Translation gives CASKGDGAYEQYF.

This clonotype has a count of ten or more. This chain uses TRBV5-1 with TRBJ2-1, with 10 bases fitting TRBD2. CDR1 and CDR2 (germline): SGHRS, YFSETQ. Trimming at V came to 1 base and at J to 3 bases, leaving 4 bases not matched to a gene. This CDR3 has 16 amino acids. The CDR3 region is CASSLTGLADYNEQFF. The CDR3 DNA sequence: TGCGCCAGCAGCTTGACCGGACTAGCGGACTACAATGAGCAGTTCTTC.

This clonotype occurred many times. The V and J genes are TRBV7-8 and TRBJ2-7; D uncertain. The CDR3 contains 15 residues. Germline values: CDR1 SGHVS, CDR2 FQNEAQ. With 2 bases removed from V and 0 bases from J, the gap between germline ends came to 11 bases. The CDR3, as DNA: TGTGCCAGCAGCTTAAAGGATGGCGACTCCTACGAGCAGTACTTC. Protein product: CASSLKDGDSYEQYF.

This clonotype was picked up many times. CDR3 nucleotides: TGTGCCAGCAGGCGCGGGAGCGGGGCAGATACGCAGTATTTT. As protein: CASRRGSGADTQYF. V usage is TRBV11-2 and J usage is TRBJ2-3; 7 nucleotides agree with TRBD2. Germline CDR1 SGHAT, CDR2 FQNNGV. With 6 bases clipped from V and 4 bases from J, the junction kept 7 bases outside the gene matches. The CDR3 loop spans 14 amino acids.

Note on this clonotype: A much larger clone lies a single base off, so this may be a read error. CDR3 residues: CSAEPGLPNHYNEQFF. DNA for the CDR3: TGCAGTGCCGAACCGGGACTCCCCAACCACTACAATGAGCAGTTCTTC. The genes are TRBV20-1 and TRBJ2-1, with D possibly matching TRBD2 (6 bases). Trimming took 6 bases from V and 3 from J, leaving 21 bases between them. CDR3 length: 16 amino acids. CDR1 is DFQATT, CDR2 SNEGSKA, per germline (reference sequence).

This clonotype was seen ten or more times. The chain is built from TRBV5-1 and TRBJ2-1, with TRBD2 matching over 8 bases. V lost 0 bases and J lost 4; bases outside the gene matches: 3. Germline CDR1 SGHRS, CDR2 YFSETQ. This CDR3 has 15 amino acids. CDR3 in DNA: TGCGCCAGCAGCTTGGTTTCTAGCGGGTACAATGAGCAGTTCTTC. It specifies CASSLVSSGYNEQFF.

In this sample, this clonotype turned up many times. The chain uses TRBV5-1 and TRBJ2-7, with D maybe TRBD2 (6 bases). This CDR3 is built from 14 residues. The V gene lost 4 bases and the J gene lost 3 bases, with 14 bases spanning the gap. Germline V gene lookup returns CDR1 SGHRS and CDR2 YFSETQ. The CDR3 sequence: CASSRGWSNYEQYF. The CDR3 DNA reads as TGCGCCAGCAGCCGGGGGTGGTCCAACTACGAGCAGTACTTC. Full variable domain (rest looked up from reference TRBV5-1 and TRBJ2-7): KAGVTQTPRYLIKTRGQQVTLSCSPISGHRSVSWYQQTPGQGLQFLFEYFSETQRNKGNFPGRFSGRQFSNSRSEMNVSTLELGDSALYLCASSRGWSNYEQYFGPGTRLTVT.

In regard to this clonotype: A much larger clone is a single base away; this may be a read error. The chain employs TRBV6-5 and TRBJ2-5; a possible D gene is TRBD1 (5 bases). Germline assignment: CDR1 MNHEY and CDR2 SVGAGI. The CDR3 is 16 amino acids. CDR3 sequence: CASSDSWGAPQETQYF. DNA for the CDR3: TGTGCCAGCAGTGACTCGTGGGGCGCTCCGCAAGAGACCCAGTACTTC.

Concerning this clonotype itself: A junction end diverges from the germline sequence, so it may reflect a read error. V gene TRBV10-3 combines with J gene TRBJ1-6; tentatively, D is TRBD1 (5 bases). CDR3 size: 14 residues. Germline CDR1 reads ENHRY; CDR2 reads SYGVKD. The CDR3 loop is CAISDQGNNPPLHF. The CDR3, as DNA: TGTGCCATCAGCGATCAGGGAAATAATCCACCCCTCCACTTT.

As concerns this clonotype: It may be a read error: a sequence one base away is much more abundant. The chain combines TRBV5-6 with TRBJ2-1; 8 positions match TRBD2. The germline V gene encodes CDR1 SGHDT and CDR2 YYEEEE. The CDR3 loop spans 18 amino acids. V dropped 0 bases and J dropped 4; count of bases not matched to a gene: 12. The CDR3 region is CASSLAGPAGVVYNEQFF. In nucleotides, the CDR3 is TGTGCCAGCAGCTTGGCGGGACCAGCGGGAGTTGTATACAATGAGCAGTTCTTC.

The count of this clonotype is one. The junction differs from germline at one of its ends, possibly a read error. This chain joins TRBV4-1 and TRBJ2-2; TRBD2 aligns across 11 bases. This CDR3 is built from 18 residues. Per the germline V gene, CDR1 is MGHRA and CDR2 is YSYEKL. The CDR3 reads CASSQVSVSGRAGGELVF. The DNA of the CDR3 is TGCGCCAGCAGCCAAGTTTCTGTTAGCGGGAGGGCGGGCGGGGAGCTGGTTTTT.

This clonotype was detected once. This CDR3 fails to terminate in the conserved phenylalanine or tryptophan, so it likely reflects a read error. V and J are TRBV7-2 and TRBJ1-1; D uncertain. V lost 3 bases and J 4 bases, leaving 12 bases between the germline ends. CDR1 is SGHTA, CDR2 FQGNSA, per germline. This CDR3 has 14 amino acids. CDR3 protein: CASSLGRSGTEAFV. As DNA, the CDR3 is TGTGCCAGCAGCTTGGGCAGGTCGGGCACTGAAGCTTTCGTT.

This clonotype was observed a few times. The V and J genes are TRBV27 and TRBJ2-7; perhaps TRBD2 as D (6 bases). CDR3 length: 14 amino acids. Germline values: CDR1 MNHEY, CDR2 SMNVEV (reference sequence). V lost 5 bases to trimming and J lost 0 bases, with 11 bases between them. CDR3 in amino acids: CASSASEFSYEQYF. CDR3 coding DNA: TGTGCCAGCAGTGCTAGCGAATTCTCCTACGAGCAGTACTTC.

This clonotype was observed many times. V is TRBV11-3 and J is TRBJ2-7, with 13 bases lining up with TRBD2. Germline V gene sequence: CDR1 SGHNT, CDR2 YENEEA. CDR3 size: 15 residues. V shed 7 bases, J shed 2 bases, and the junction held 5 bases outside the gene matches. The DNA of the CDR3 is TGTGCCAGCACCGTTACTAGCGGGAGGGCCTACGAGCAGTACTTC. This gives the protein CASTVTSGRAYEQYF.